The 6 T cell receptor beta chains presented below share a single source sample, sequenced in a study of T cells in women clearing cervical HPV infection. Only in-frame clones appear in the TCRdb table, and some are missing; sequencing was by immunoSEQ multiplex PCR. The sample has fewer than 30,000 clones. Sequencing was done on a sample of blood buffy coat. The source of these receptors is a woman between 18 and 70 years old with a cervical HPV16 infection that either progressed to CIN3+ or cleared (not recorded which).

As for this clone: The read comes to an end 3 residues before the CDR3 does, leaving the germline J gene to fill in the end. The chain has TRBV5-1 and TRBJ2-5; TRBD2 might be the D (5 bases). Trimming took 6 bases from V and 1 from J, leaving 16 bases between them. Germline V CDR1 and CDR2: SGHRS, YFSETQ. The CDR3 length is 15 residues. Incomplete CDR3 DNA: TGCGCCAGCAAGATAAGGACTGGCAGCCAAGAGACC. Its translation: CASKIRTGSQET. The complete CDR3 protein is CASKIRTGSQETQYF.

On this clone itself: The sequence runs out 3 residues before the end of the CDR3; the remainder is reconstructed from the germline J gene. The chain uses TRBV5-5 and TRBJ2-7; 9 nucleotides line up with TRBD2. V shed 5 bases, J shed 4 bases, and the junction held 10 bases outside the gene matches. Germline CDR1 is SGHKS and CDR2 is YYEKEE (reference sequence). CDR3 size: 15 residues. Partial CDR3 DNA: TGTGCCAGCAGACTTTCAGCGGGGGGTTATTACGAG. Its protein is CASRLSAGGYYE. The CDR3 in its entirety is CASRLSAGGYYEQYF. The entire variable domain, with the rest obtained from reference TRBV5-5 and TRBJ2-7, is as follows: DAGVTQSPTHLIKTRGQQVTLRCSPISGHKSVSWYQQVLGQGPQFIFQYYEKEERGRGNFPDRFSARQFPNYSSELNVNALLLGDSALYLCASRLSAGGYYEQYFGPGTRLTVT.

In regard to this clone: Read coverage stops 3 residues before the CDR3 terminus; the germline J gene supplies the remainder. The rearrangement joins TRBV6-1 to TRBJ2-4, with D tentatively TRBD1 (6 bases). The germline V gene has CDR1 MNHNS and CDR2 SASEGT. The CDR3 length is 15 residues. The CDR3 reads CASSETGKSNQPQYF. The CDR3 bases that were read are TGTGCCAGCAGTGAAACAGGGAAGAGCAATCAGCCT.

Turning to this clone: The DNA ends 3 residues before the CDR3 does, and the rest of the CDR3 is filled in from the germline J gene. The rearrangement uses TRBV28 and TRBJ2-3, with 8 bases that match TRBD2. The length of the CDR3 is 17 residues. Germline loops: CDR1 MDHEN, CDR2 SYDVKM. With 6 bases clipped from V and 3 bases from J, the junction kept 14 bases outside the gene matches. CDR3 amino acids: CASSRRRGGALTDTQYF. Incomplete CDR3 DNA: TGTGCCAGCAGCCGCCGTCGGGGGGGCGCGTTGACAGATACG.

On this clone itself: Read sequence stops 3 residues before the CDR3 end, and the germline J gene provides the missing end. The rearrangement links TRBV11-3 to TRBJ2-1; 11 bases align to TRBD2. Per the germline V gene, CDR1 is SGHNT and CDR2 is YENEEA. The CDR3 sequence is 15 residues long. V shed 5 bases and J 4 bases; nucleotides not matched to a gene: 4. The sequenced CDR3 bases are TGTGCCAGCAGCGGACTAGCGGGCGGGTACAATGAG. As protein: CASSGLAGGYNE. The whole CDR3 is CASSGLAGGYNEQFF.

In regard to this clone: Read data end 3 residues before the CDR3 end; the end is taken from the germline J gene. This sequence joins TRBV5-1 and TRBJ1-6, with 7 positions matching TRBD1. Germline V gives CDR1 SGHRS, CDR2 YFSETQ. The CDR3 covers 16 residues. V shed 2 bases and J 0 bases; nucleotides not matched to a gene: 2. This CDR3 is CASSLTGDSYNSPLHF. CDR3 DNA, as far as it was read: TGCGCCAGCAGCTTAACAGGGGACTCCTATAATTCACCC. Full variable domain (remainder filled in from reference TRBV5-1 and TRBJ1-6): KAGVTQTPRYLIKTRGQQVTLSCSPISGHRSVSWYQQTPGQGLQFLFEYFSETQRNKGNFPGRFSGRQFSNSRSEMNVSTLELGDSALYLCASSLTGDSYNSPLHFGNGTRLTVT.